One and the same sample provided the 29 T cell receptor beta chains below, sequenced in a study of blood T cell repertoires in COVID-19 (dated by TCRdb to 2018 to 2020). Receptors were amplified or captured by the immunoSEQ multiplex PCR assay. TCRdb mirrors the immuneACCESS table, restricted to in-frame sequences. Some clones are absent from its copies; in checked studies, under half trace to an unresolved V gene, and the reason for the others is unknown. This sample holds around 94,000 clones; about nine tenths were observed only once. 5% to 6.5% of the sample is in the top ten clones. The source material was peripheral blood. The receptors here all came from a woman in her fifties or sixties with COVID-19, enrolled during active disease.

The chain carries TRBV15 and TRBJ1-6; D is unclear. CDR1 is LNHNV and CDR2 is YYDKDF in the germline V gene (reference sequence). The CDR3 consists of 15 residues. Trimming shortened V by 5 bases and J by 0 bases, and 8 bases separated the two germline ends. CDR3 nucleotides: TGTGCCACCAGCGGCCCTGCCTCCTATAATTCACCCCTCCACTTT. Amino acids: CATSGPASYNSPLHF.

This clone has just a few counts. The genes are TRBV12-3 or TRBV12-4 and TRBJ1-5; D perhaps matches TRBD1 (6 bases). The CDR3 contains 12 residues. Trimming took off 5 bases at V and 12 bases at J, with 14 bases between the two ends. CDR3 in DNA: TGTGCCAGCAGTCCTACAGGGAGCCTCCAGCATTTT. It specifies CASSPTGSLQHF.

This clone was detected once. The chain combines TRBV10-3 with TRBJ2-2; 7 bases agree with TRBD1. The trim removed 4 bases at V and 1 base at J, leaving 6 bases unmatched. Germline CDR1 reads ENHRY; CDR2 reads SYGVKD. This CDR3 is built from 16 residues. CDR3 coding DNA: TGTGCCATCAGTGTAGCAGGGGGACAGAACACCGGGGAGCTGTTTTTT. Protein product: CAISVAGGQNTGELFF.

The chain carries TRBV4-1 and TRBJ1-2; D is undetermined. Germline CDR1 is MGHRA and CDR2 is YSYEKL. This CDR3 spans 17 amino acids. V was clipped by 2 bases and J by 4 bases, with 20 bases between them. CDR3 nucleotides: TGCGCCAGCAGCCAAACTCCCCGGGAGGTACGGGGCTATGGCTACACCTTC. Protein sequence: CASSQTPREVRGYGYTF.

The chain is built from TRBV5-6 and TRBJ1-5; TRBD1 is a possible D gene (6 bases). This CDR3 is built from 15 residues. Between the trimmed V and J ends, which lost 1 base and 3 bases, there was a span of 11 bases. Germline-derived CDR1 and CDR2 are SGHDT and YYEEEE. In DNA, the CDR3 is TGTGCCAGCAGCTTGTGGGCAGGGGACAATCAGCCCCAGCATTTT. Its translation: CASSLWAGDNQPQHF.

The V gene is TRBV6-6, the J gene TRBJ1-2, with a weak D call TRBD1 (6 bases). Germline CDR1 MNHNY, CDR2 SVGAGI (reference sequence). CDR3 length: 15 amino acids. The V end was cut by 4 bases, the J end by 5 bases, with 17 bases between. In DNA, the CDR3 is TGTGCCAGCAGTTCGTCGGGACAAAGCTCATATGGCTACACCTTC. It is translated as CASSSSGQSSYGYTF.

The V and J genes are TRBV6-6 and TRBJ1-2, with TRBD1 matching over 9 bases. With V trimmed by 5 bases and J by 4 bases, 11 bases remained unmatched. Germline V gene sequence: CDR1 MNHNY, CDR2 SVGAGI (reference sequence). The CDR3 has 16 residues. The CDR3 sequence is CASSPRDRAEFYGYTF. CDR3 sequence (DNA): TGTGCCAGCAGTCCCCGGGACAGGGCTGAGTTCTATGGCTACACCTTC.

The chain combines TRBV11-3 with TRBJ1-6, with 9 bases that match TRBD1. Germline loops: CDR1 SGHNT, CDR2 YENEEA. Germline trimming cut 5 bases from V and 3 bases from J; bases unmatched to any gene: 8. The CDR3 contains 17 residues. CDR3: CASSPLQGAGYNSPLHF. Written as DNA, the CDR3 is TGTGCCAGCAGCCCGCTACAGGGGGCTGGCTATAATTCACCCCTCCACTTT.

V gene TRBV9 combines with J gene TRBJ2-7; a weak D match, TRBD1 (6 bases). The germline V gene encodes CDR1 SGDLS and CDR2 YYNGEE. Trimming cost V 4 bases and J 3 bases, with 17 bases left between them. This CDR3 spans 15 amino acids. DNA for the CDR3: TGTGCCAGCAGCCCGTCCTCAGGGGACGACTACGAGCAGTACTTC. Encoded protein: CASSPSSGDDYEQYF.

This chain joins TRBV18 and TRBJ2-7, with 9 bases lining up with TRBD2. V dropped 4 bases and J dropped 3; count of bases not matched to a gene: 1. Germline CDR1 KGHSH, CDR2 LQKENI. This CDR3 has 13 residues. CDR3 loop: CASSQREDYEQYF. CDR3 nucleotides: TGTGCCAGCTCACAGCGGGAGGACTACGAGCAGTACTTC.

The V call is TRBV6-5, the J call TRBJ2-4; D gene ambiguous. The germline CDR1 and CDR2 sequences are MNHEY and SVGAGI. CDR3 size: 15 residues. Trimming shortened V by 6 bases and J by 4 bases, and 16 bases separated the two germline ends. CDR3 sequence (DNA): TGTGCCAGCAGGCTGATGTCTGCCGGGAAAAACATTCAGTACTTC. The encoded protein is CASRLMSAGKNIQYF.

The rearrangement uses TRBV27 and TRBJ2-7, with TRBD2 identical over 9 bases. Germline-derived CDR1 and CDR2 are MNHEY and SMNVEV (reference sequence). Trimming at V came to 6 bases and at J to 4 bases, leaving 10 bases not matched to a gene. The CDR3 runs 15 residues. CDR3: CASSLSGGTFYEQYF. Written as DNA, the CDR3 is TGTGCCAGCAGCTTAAGCGGGGGGACTTTTTACGAGCAGTACTTC.

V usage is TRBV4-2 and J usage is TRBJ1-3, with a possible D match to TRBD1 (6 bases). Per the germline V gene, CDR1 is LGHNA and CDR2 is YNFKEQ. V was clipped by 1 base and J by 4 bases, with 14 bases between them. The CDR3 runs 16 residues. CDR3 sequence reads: CASSQGGQPKGNTIYF. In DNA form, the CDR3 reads TGTGCCAGCAGCCAAGGAGGACAGCCAAAGGGAAACACCATATATTTT.

As DNA, the CDR3 is TGTGCCAGCAGCCGGACCAGGGGGCCCGGGGAGCTGTTTTTT. Translation: CASSRTRGPGELFF. This chain joins TRBV14 and TRBJ2-2; TRBD1 agrees at 8 bases. V shed 4 bases, J shed 6 bases, and the junction held 4 bases outside the gene matches. Germline CDR1 and CDR2: SGHDN and FVKESK. This CDR3 has 14 residues.

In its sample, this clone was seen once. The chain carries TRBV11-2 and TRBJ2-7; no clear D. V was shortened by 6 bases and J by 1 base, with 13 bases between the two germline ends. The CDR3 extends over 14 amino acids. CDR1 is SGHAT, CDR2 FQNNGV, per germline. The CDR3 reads CASSLMTYSYEQYF. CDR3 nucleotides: TGTGCCAGCAGTCTAATGACTTATTCCTACGAGCAGTACTTC.

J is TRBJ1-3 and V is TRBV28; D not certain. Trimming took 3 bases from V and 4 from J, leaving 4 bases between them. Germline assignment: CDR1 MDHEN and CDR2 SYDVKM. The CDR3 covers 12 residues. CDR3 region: CASSLAGNTIYF. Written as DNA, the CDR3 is TGTGCCAGCAGTTTGGCAGGAAACACCATATATTTT. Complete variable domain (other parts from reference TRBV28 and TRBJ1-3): DVKVTQSSRYLVKRTGEKVFLECVQDMDHENMFWYRQDPGLGLRLIYFSYDVKMKEKGDIPEGYSVSREKKERFSLILESASTNQTSMYLCASSLAGNTIYFGEGSWLTVV.

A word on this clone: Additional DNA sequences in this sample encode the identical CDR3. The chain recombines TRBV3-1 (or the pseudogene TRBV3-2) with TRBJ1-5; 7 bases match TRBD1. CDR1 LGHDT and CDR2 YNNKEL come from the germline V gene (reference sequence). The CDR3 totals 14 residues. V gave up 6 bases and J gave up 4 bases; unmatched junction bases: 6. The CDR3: CASSHTGENQPQHF. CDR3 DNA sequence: TGTGCCAGCAGTCATACAGGGGAAAATCAGCCCCAGCATTTT.

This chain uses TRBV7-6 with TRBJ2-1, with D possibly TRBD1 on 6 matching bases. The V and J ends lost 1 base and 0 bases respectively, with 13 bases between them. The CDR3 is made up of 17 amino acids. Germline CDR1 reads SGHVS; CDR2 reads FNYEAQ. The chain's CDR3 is CASSLVYGTNSYNEQFF. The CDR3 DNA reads TGTGCCAGCAGCTTAGTATATGGGACAAACTCCTACAATGAGCAGTTCTTC.

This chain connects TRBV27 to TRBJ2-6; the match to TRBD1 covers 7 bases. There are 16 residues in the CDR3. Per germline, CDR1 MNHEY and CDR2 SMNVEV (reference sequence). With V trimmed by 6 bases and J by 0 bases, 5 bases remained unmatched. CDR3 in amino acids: CASSLGTASGANVLTF. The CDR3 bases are TGTGCCAGCAGCCTTGGGACAGCCTCTGGGGCCAACGTCCTGACTTTC.

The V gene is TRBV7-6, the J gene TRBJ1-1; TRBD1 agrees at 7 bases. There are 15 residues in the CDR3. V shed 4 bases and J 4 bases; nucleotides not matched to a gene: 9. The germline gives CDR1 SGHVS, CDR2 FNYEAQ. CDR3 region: CASSSSTGWSTEAFF. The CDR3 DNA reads TGTGCCAGCAGCTCTTCGACAGGGTGGTCCACTGAAGCTTTCTTT.

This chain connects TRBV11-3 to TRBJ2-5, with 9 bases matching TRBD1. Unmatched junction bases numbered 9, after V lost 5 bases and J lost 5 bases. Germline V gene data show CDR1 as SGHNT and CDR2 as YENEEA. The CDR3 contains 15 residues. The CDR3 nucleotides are TGTGCCAGCAGCGGGGGACAGGGAGCGGAGGAGACCCAGTACTTC. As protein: CASSGGQGAEETQYF.

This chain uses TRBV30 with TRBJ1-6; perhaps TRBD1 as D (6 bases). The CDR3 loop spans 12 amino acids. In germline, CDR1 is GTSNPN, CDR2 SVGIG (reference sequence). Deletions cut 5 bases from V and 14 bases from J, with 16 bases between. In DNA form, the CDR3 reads TGTGCCTGGGGTTCAGGGGCTTCGACCCTCCACTTT. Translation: CAWGSGASTLHF.

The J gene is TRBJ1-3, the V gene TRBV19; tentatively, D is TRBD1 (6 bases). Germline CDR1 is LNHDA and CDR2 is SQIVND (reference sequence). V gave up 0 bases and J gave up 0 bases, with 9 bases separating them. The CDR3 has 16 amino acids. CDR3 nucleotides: TGTGCCAGTAGTATAGACGGACAGACCTCTGGAAACACCATATATTTT. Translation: CASSIDGQTSGNTIYF.

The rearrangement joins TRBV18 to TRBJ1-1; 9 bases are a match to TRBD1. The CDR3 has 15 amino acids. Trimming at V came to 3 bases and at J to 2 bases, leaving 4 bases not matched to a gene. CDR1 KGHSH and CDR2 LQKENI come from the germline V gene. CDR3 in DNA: TGTGCCAGCTCACCTCCGGGACAGGGAAACACTGAAGCTTTCTTT. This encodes CASSPPGQGNTEAFF.

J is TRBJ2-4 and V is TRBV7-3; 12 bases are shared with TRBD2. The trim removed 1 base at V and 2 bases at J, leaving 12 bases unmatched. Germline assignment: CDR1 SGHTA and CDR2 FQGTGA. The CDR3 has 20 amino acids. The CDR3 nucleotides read TGTGCCAGCAGCTTAAGCCTGGCTAGCGGGGGGGCCGTTACCAAAAACATTCAGTACTTC. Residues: CASSLSLASGGAVTKNIQYF.

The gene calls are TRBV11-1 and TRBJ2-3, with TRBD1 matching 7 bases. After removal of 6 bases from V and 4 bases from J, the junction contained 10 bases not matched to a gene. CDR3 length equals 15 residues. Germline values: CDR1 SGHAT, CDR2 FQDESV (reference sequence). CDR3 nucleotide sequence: TGTGCCAGCAGACCGCCCGGGGACAGTGCAGATACGCAGTATTTT. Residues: CASRPPGDSADTQYF.

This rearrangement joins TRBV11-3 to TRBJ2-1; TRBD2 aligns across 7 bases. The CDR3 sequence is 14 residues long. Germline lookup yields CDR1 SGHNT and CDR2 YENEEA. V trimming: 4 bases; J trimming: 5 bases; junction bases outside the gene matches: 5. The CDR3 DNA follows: TGTGCCAGCAGCTCCCGACTAGCAGACAATGAGCAGTTCTTC. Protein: CASSSRLADNEQFF.

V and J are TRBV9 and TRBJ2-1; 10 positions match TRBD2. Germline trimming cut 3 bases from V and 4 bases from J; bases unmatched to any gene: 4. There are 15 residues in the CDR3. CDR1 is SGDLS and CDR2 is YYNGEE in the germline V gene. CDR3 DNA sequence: TGTGCCAGCAGCGAAACTAGCGGGGCGTACAATGAGCAGTTCTTC. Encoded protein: CASSETSGAYNEQFF.

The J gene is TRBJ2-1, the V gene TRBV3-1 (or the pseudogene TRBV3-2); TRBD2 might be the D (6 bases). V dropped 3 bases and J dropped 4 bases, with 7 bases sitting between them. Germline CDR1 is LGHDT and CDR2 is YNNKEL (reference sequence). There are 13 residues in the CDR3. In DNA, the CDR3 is TGTGCCAGCAGCCAGGCGGGGTACAATGAGCAGTTCTTC. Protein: CASSQAGYNEQFF.